This T cell receptor beta chain was recorded in a study of blood T cell repertoires in COVID-19. Some clones are missing from TCRdb's copy, which holds only in-frame ones; the method was immunoSEQ multiplex PCR. The table has over 140,000 clones, around 78% seen once. The germline V gene encodes CDR1 SNHLY and CDR2 FYNNEI. Trimming pared 6 bases from V and 7 bases from J, leaving 18 bases between. The CDR3 consists of 15 residues. The material sequenced was peripheral blood. The sequence came from a woman of 80 years or more with active or convalescent COVID-19. This chain links TRBV2 with TRBJ2-2, with D possibly matching TRBD2 (5 bases). The CDR3 region is CASRGSVARVGELFF. The DNA for the CDR3 is TGTGCCAGCAGGGGTAGTGTGGCGCGGGTCGGGGAGCTGTTTTTT.